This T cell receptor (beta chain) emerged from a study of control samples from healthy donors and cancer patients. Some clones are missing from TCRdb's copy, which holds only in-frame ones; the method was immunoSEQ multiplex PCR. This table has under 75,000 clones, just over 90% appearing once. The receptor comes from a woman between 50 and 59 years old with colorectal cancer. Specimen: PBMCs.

The CDR3 DNA reads as TGTGCCAGCAGGCCAAGACAGGGCTACACTGAAGCTTTCTTT. Protein: CASRPRQGYTEAFF. The V and J genes are TRBV2 and TRBJ1-1; 7 bases are shared with TRBD1. This CDR3 spans 14 amino acids. After removal of 6 bases from V and 3 bases from J, the junction contained 7 bases not matched to a gene. CDR1 SNHLY and CDR2 FYNNEI come from the germline V gene.